What follows describes a single T cell receptor beta chain. This clone came up a few times. There is no known antigen for this receptor. Base qualities are not recorded, but no much larger clone differs from it by a single base. A MiSeq instrument was used for deep resolution sequencing, which targeted depths ranging from 1 in 1 million up to 1 in 200,000 T cells, with coverage averaging 10x for each clonotype. The immunoSEQ hsTCRB Kit was used to generate TCR beta libraries. Per the source publication's procedure: ImmunoSEQ Data Assistant and ImmunoSEQ Analyzer were used for data analysis, and V, D and J genes were assigned according to IMGT definitions. Clonality was computed as one minus normalized Shannon entropy of productive rearrangement frequencies, ranging from 0 to 1. Only overrepresented clonotypes making up at least 0.05% of each patient's repertoire were included in the public clonotype analysis. Fewer than 15 repertoires from age-matched healthy donors, obtained from immuneACCESS, served as clonality controls. Sourced from immuneACCESS, this table was stored by TCRdb with only in-frame sequences that have V and J called. A share of the clones is absent; for the studies checked, an unresolved V gene accounts for under half, and the remainder has no known explanation. V and J calls and clone size are as listed in that table; D and trimming were resolved from the DNA. This sample comprises roughly 250,000 clones, less than 75% of them detected only once. The ten largest clonotypes hold over 15% of the sample.

The germline V gene encodes CDR1 SGDLS and CDR2 YYNGEE. Inclusive of the bounding cysteine and phenylalanine, the CDR3 is 16 residues long. Only the CDR3 part of the read is kept: 48 bases, read in frame from the first base. V lost 0 bases and J lost 5 bases, and the count of bases not matched to a germline gene is 6. What the time point label conveys for this sample: around 25 months on ibrutinib. For TCR beta library preparation, roughly 2 micrograms of genomic DNA were extracted from the cryopreserved PBMCs. Longitudinal blood samples from CLL patients on ibrutinib monotherapy were analyzed using high-throughput TCR beta sequencing. The patients took part in an open-label, single-center phase 2 trial of ibrutinib monotherapy. This record belongs to a study of cytotoxic CD8 clonotypes in ibrutinib-treated CLL (dated by TCRdb to about 2021). Some background on the complete study: The cohort was composed of 11 relapsed/refractory and 15 treatment-naive patients; IGHV unmutated status was identified in 17 patients. Partial responses were observed in some 24 patients and complete responses in 2; after a median follow-up of 68 months, remission was maintained in roughly 15 patients and progression was observed in roughly 12. Response samples were taken after a median of 12 months on treatment, ranging from about 6 to 40 months. An average of about 250,000 productive templates and approximately 91,000 productive rearrangements was obtained per sample. Longitudinal samples were available for about 30% of the 86 trial participants. Cryopreserved peripheral blood mononuclear cells were collected before treatment, at response, and at either disease progression or sustained remission. Patients were still on ibrutinib when every remission and progressive disease sample was collected. Paper-wide results and their limitations: Public clonotypes were rare and either shrank or stayed stable during treatment, and the rise in clonality at ibrutinib response reflected expansion of private clonotypes. Clonality increased at ibrutinib response, stayed stable in sustained remission, and fell back toward baseline at progression. Baseline clonality was found to be higher than that of age-matched healthy donors and was strongly correlated with circulating CD8+ T-cell counts. Sampling times were not matched between sustained-remission and progressing patients, and lymph node repertoires were not studied.

Sample: PBMCs, taken after 24 months of ibrutinib treatment. Here the chain combines TRBV9 and TRBJ2-3; 10 bases in the junction line up with TRBD1. The TCR was taken from a human donor with chronic lymphocytic leukemia. DNA sequence: TGTGCCAGCAGCGTAGCCCGTGGGACAGGGGTAGATACGCAGTATTTT. Its translation is CASSVARGTGVDTQYF. Supplemented by the reference TRBV9 and TRBJ2-3 proteins around the CDR3, the complete variable domain is DSGVTQTPKHLITATGQRVTLRCSPRSGDLSVYWYQQSLDQGLQFLIQYYNGEERAKGNILERFSAQQFPDLHSELNLSSLELGDSALYFCASSVARGTGVDTQYFGPGTRLTVL.